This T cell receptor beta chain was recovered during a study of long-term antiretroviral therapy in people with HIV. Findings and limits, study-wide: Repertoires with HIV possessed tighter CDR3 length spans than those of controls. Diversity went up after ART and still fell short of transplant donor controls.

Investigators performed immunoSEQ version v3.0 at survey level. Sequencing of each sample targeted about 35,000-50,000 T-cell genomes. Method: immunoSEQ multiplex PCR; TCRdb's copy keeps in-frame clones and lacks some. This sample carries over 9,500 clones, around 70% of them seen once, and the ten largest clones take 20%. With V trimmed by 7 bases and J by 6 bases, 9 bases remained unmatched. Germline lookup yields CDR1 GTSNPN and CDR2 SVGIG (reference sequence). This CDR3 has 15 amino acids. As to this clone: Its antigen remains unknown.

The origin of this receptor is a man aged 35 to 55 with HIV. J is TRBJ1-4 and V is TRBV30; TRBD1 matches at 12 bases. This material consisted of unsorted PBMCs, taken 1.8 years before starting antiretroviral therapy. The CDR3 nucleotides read TGTGCCTTGCAATCTTGGGACAGGGGGCATGAAAAACTGTTTTTT. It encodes CALQSWDRGHEKLFF.